Presented here are 28 T cell receptor beta chains from one specimen sequenced in a study of cytomegalovirus exposure and HLA in healthy donors. 13 Jbeta primers and 60 Vbeta primers were used for the PCR. Some clones are missing from TCRdb's copy, which holds only in-frame ones; the method was immunoSEQ multiplex PCR. Altogether about 110,000 clones are present, around 76% being singletons, with the ten largest covering around 8.2%. What was sequenced was PBMCs. These receptors were obtained from a man between 40 and 49 years old in good health and CMV-seropositive.

The rearrangement links TRBV9 to TRBJ2-2; tentatively, D is TRBD2 (5 bases). The V end was cut by 4 bases, the J end by 6 bases, with 19 bases between. Germline CDR1 and CDR2: SGDLS and YYNGEE. There are 16 residues in the CDR3. The CDR3 DNA follows: TGTGCCAGCAGCTTACTAGTTCCCCCGCACGCCGGGGAGCTGTTTTTT. Encoded protein: CASSLLVPPHAGELFF.

The chain joins TRBV9 to TRBJ2-1, with 8 bases identical to TRBD2. Germline CDR1 and CDR2: SGDLS and YYNGEE. Trimming removed 0 bases from V and 7 bases from J; junction bases left unmatched: 9. The CDR3 loop spans 16 amino acids. CDR3 nucleotide sequence: TGTGCCAGCAGCGTAGCGTCGGGGGGGATGGGGAATGAGCAGTTCTTC. Its protein product is CASSVASGGMGNEQFF.

The CDR3 DNA reads as TGTGCTAGTGGTTTCGCAGGACAGGGGCCGGGACTAGCGGGAGGAACGTTCTTC. It encodes CASGFAGQGPGLAGGTFF. The chain has TRBV12-5 and TRBJ2-1; 15 nucleotides line up with TRBD2. The germline V gene encodes CDR1 LGHNT and CDR2 FRNRAP. V gave up 3 bases and J gave up 15 bases; unmatched junction bases: 18. The CDR3 is 18 amino acids. The complete variable domain, with remaining parts taken from reference TRBV12-5 and TRBJ2-1, reads DARVTQTPRHKVTEMGQEVTMRCQPILGHNTVFWYRQTMMQGLELLAYFRNRAPLDDSGMPKDRFSAEMPDATLATLKIQPSEPRDSAVYFCASGFAGQGPGLAGGTFFGPGTRLTVL.

This clone has just one count. The junction differs from germline at one of its ends, possibly a read error. Written as DNA, the CDR3 is TGTGCTAGCATCACTAAGCGCACAGATACGCAGTATTTT. Its protein is CASITKRTDTQYF. The V gene is TRBV7-7, the J gene TRBJ2-3; D not resolved. The CDR3 sequence is 13 residues long. Per the germline V gene, CDR1 is SSHAT and CDR2 is FNYEAQ (reference sequence).

V is TRBV2 and J is TRBJ1-2; D call uncertain. Per germline, CDR1 SNHLY and CDR2 FYNNEI. CDR3 length equals 13 residues. V dropped 2 bases and J dropped 3 bases, with 7 bases sitting between them. This CDR3 is CASSEQVDYGYTF. In DNA form, the CDR3 reads TGTGCCAGCAGTGAACAGGTGGACTATGGCTACACCTTC.

This rearrangement joins TRBV7-8 to TRBJ2-1; possible D gene TRBD2, 7 bases. This CDR3 is 18 amino acids long. CDR1 and CDR2 (germline): SGHVS, FQNEAQ. Trimming pared 5 bases from V and 7 bases from J, leaving 27 bases between. CDR3 protein: CASSPTRFWGRGINEQFF. The CDR3 DNA reads as TGTGCCAGCAGCCCCACCCGATTTTGGGGGCGGGGGATTAATGAGCAGTTCTTC.

This clone was detected only a few times. This chain connects TRBV4-2 to TRBJ2-7, with 7 bases matching TRBD1. This CDR3 spans 17 amino acids. J lost 1 base, V lost 4 bases, and 13 bases had no gene match. The germline gives CDR1 LGHNA, CDR2 YNFKEQ. CDR3 sequence (DNA): TGTGCCAGCAGCCTCACCACCCCCGGGACAGCGTCCTACGAGCAGTACTTC. Its protein is CASSLTTPGTASYEQYF.

The chain links TRBV9 to TRBJ2-1; the match to TRBD1 covers 9 bases. This CDR3 is built from 16 residues. Germline loops: CDR1 SGDLS, CDR2 YYNGEE. Germline trimming cut 2 bases from V and 7 bases from J; bases unmatched to any gene: 10. Here the CDR3 DNA reads TGTGCCAGCAGCGTCCTAACAGGGGGCGATACGAATGAGCAGTTCTTC. Its translation is CASSVLTGGDTNEQFF.

A few counts support this clone. The chain is built from TRBV23-1 and TRBJ2-7; a weak D match, TRBD1 (5 bases). TRBV23-1 is recorded as an ORF, its role being uncertain. Deletions cut 0 bases from V and 3 bases from J, with 9 bases between. CDR3 length: 14 amino acids. Here the CDR3 reads CASSQSQDNYEQYF. The CDR3 DNA reads as TGCGCCAGCAGTCAATCGCAGGACAACTACGAGCAGTACTTC.

The chain joins TRBV7-9 to TRBJ1-2; 8 bases are shared with TRBD1. V shed 5 bases and J 4 bases; nucleotides not matched to a gene: 9. Germline assignment: CDR1 SEHNR and CDR2 FQNEAQ (reference sequence). The CDR3 totals 15 residues. The chain's CDR3 is CASSPGTGRGYGYTF. The CDR3 DNA reads TGTGCCAGCAGCCCCGGGACAGGCCGGGGCTATGGCTACACCTTC.

The chain employs TRBV30 and TRBJ1-5; no clear D. The CDR3 is made up of 15 amino acids. Trimming cost V 1 base and J 0 bases, with 10 bases left between them. Germline values: CDR1 GTSNPN, CDR2 SVGIG (reference sequence). The CDR3 region is CAWSADGFSNQPQHF. The CDR3 nucleotides are TGTGCCTGGAGTGCCGATGGCTTTAGCAATCAGCCCCAGCATTTT.

V gene TRBV6-5 combines with J gene TRBJ1-6; 9 bases agree with TRBD1. The CDR3 sequence is 15 residues long. Germline assignment: CDR1 MNHEY and CDR2 SVGAGI. The trim removed 2 bases at V and 7 bases at J, leaving 3 bases unmatched. In DNA, the CDR3 is TGTGCCAGCAGTTACGGGACAGGGCTAAATTCACCCCTCCACTTT. It is translated as CASSYGTGLNSPLHF.

The V call is TRBV30, the J call TRBJ1-4; 9 positions agree with TRBD1. Germline CDR1 GTSNPN, CDR2 SVGIG (reference sequence). This CDR3 has 14 residues. Unmatched junction bases numbered 9, after V lost 3 bases and J lost 10 bases. CDR3 DNA sequence: TGTGCCTGGAGCAGTGCGGGACAGGGAGGAAAACTGTTTTTT. This codes for CAWSSAGQGGKLFF.

The V gene is TRBV6-4, the J gene TRBJ2-3; a weak D match, TRBD2 (7 bases). Germline assignment: CDR1 MRHNA and CDR2 SNTAGT. The germline V and J ends were trimmed by 0 bases and 0 bases, with 10 bases remaining between them. This CDR3 has 16 amino acids. CDR3 sequence (DNA): TGTGCCAGCAGTGACTCGGCGGGGGCTAGCACAGATACGCAGTATTTT. Encoded protein: CASSDSAGASTDTQYF.

A single count supports this clone. The V gene is TRBV29-1, the J gene TRBJ1-1; no firm D call. The CDR3 runs 13 residues. Germline-derived CDR1 and CDR2 are SQVTM and ANQGSEA. V gave up 1 base and J gave up 0 bases, with 6 bases separating them. CDR3 sequence reads: CSVEGLLNTEAFF. The DNA for the CDR3 is TGCAGCGTTGAAGGGCTTCTGAACACTGAAGCTTTCTTT.

V usage is TRBV7-8 and J usage is TRBJ2-7, with 9 positions matching TRBD2. The CDR3 spans 16 residues. Germline V gene sequence: CDR1 SGHVS, CDR2 FQNEAQ. The V segment lost 6 bases and the J segment 2 bases; nucleotides outside the gene matches: 11. The CDR3 spells CASRETAGGSTYEQYF. CDR3 bases: TGTGCCAGCAGGGAAACAGCGGGAGGCTCAACCTACGAGCAGTACTTC.

The chain has TRBV15 and TRBJ1-2; 9 positions agree with TRBD1. The J segment lost 7 bases and the V segment lost 4 bases, leaving 16 bases of the junction unmatched. Germline V gene data show CDR1 as LNHNV and CDR2 as YYDKDF (reference sequence). The CDR3 loop spans 17 amino acids. CDR3: CATSTQYRDRERGGYTF. The CDR3 DNA is TGTGCCACCAGCACTCAATATCGGGACAGGGAACGAGGTGGCTACACCTTC.

Only one count was recorded for this clone. J is TRBJ2-1 and V is TRBV21-1; TRBD2 is the table's D call and was not checked against the DNA. TRBV21-1 corresponds to a pseudogene. The CDR3 consists of 15 residues. The CDR3 region has the DNA TGTGCCAGCAGCAAACGAGGCGTGACCTACAATGAGCAGTTCTTC. Its protein is CASSKRGVTYNEQFF.

V usage is TRBV5-4 and J usage is TRBJ2-3, with 8 bases fitting TRBD1. With 0 bases clipped from V and 1 base from J, the junction kept 4 bases outside the gene matches. CDR3 length: 16 amino acids. Per the germline V gene, CDR1 is SGHNT and CDR2 is YYREEE (reference sequence). The DNA of the CDR3 is TGTGCCAGCAGCTTGGCAGGGGGCAGGGGCACAGATACGCAGTATTTT. The encoded protein is CASSLAGGRGTDTQYF. The complete variable domain, with remaining parts taken from reference TRBV5-4 and TRBJ2-3, reads ETGVTQSPTHLIKTRGQQVTLRCSSQSGHNTVSWYQQALGQGPQFIFQYYREEENGRGNFPPRFSGLQFPNYSSELNVNALELDDSALYLCASSLAGGRGTDTQYFGPGTRLTVL.

This clone was picked up a small number of times. The V and J genes are TRBV5-1 and TRBJ2-7, with D possibly being TRBD1 (6 bases). Germline values: CDR1 SGHRS, CDR2 YFSETQ. Trimming cost V 0 bases and J 6 bases, with 13 bases left between them. The CDR3 length is 14 residues. The CDR3 bases are TGCGCCAGCAGCTTGGACCCCTACAGGGTCGAGCAGTACTTC. Its translation is CASSLDPYRVEQYF.

Notes on this clone: This sample includes further DNA sequences coding for the same CDR3. The chain links TRBV28 to TRBJ2-7, with 10 bases matching TRBD1. The V gene's germline CDR1 is MDHEN and CDR2 SYDVKM. V was pared by 3 bases and J by 5 bases, with 1 base of the junction left unmatched. This CDR3 spans 13 amino acids. This CDR3 is CASSLTGGNEQYF. CDR3 nucleotides: TGTGCCAGCAGTTTGACAGGGGGCAACGAGCAGTACTTC.

As concerns this clone: The germline gene is not matched at one end of the junction; a read error may be the cause. The rearrangement joins TRBV7-7 to TRBJ2-5, with 8 bases fitting TRBD2. Per the germline V gene, CDR1 is SSHAT and CDR2 is FNYEAQ (reference sequence). The CDR3 covers 15 residues. The CDR3 DNA reads as TGTGCTAGCAGCTTCGGAGCGGGAGACCAAGAGACCCAGTACTTC. Protein sequence: CASSFGAGDQETQYF.

This clone came up a few times. The chain uses TRBV5-4 and TRBJ1-2; 7 nucleotides match TRBD1. CDR3 size: 14 residues. Germline V gene lookup returns CDR1 SGHNT and CDR2 YYREEE (reference sequence). With V trimmed by 4 bases and J by 10 bases, 13 bases remained unmatched. CDR3 region: CASSQTGAAPNYTF. In DNA, the CDR3 is TGTGCCAGCAGCCAAACAGGGGCCGCCCCCAACTACACCTTC.

The rearrangement joins TRBV7-3 to TRBJ2-3, with a weak D call TRBD1 (5 bases). The V and J ends lost 2 bases and 4 bases respectively, with 7 bases between them. The CDR3 is made up of 13 amino acids. The germline V gene encodes CDR1 SGHTA and CDR2 FQGTGA. CDR3 sequence (DNA): TGTGCCAGCAGCTTACAGGGATCAGATACGCAGTATTTT. As protein: CASSLQGSDTQYF.

This clone was detected only a few times. The V and J genes are TRBV5-6 and TRBJ2-5; TRBD2 matches 8 bases. The CDR3 loop spans 17 amino acids. Trimming cost V 6 bases and J 2 bases; bases outside gene matches: 15. Looked up from germline, CDR1 is SGHDT and CDR2 is YYEEEE. The CDR3 protein is CASTFGGGGGIQETQYF. CDR3 in DNA: TGTGCCAGCACCTTCGGGGGGGGCGGGGGTATACAAGAGACCCAGTACTTC.

The rearrangement joins TRBV12-5 to TRBJ1-5; D possibly corresponds to TRBD1 (5 bases). Germline values: CDR1 LGHNT, CDR2 FRNRAP. Deletions cut 7 bases from V and 1 base from J, with 14 bases between. The CDR3 consists of 15 residues. The CDR3 coding sequence is TGTGCTAGTGCCCGAGGCAGGGCGAGCAATCAGCCCCAGCATTTT. The encoded protein is CASARGRASNQPQHF.

This clone appeared a few times. This sequence joins TRBV2 and TRBJ2-3; no firm D call. Deletions cut 1 base from V and 5 bases from J, with 13 bases between. CDR1 is SNHLY and CDR2 is FYNNEI in the germline V gene. This CDR3 spans 15 amino acids. CDR3 loop: CASSEDGPKRDTQYF. CDR3 bases: TGTGCCAGCAGTGAAGACGGTCCAAAACGAGATACGCAGTATTTT.

The chain employs TRBV7-9 and TRBJ2-7, with D maybe TRBD1 (5 bases). V was clipped by 1 base and J by 9 bases, with 13 bases between them. CDR3 length: 13 residues. Germline V CDR1 and CDR2: SEHNR, FQNEAQ (reference sequence). CDR3 amino acids: CASSLGPGKGQYF. In DNA, the CDR3 is TGTGCCAGCAGCTTAGGCCCAGGGAAAGGGCAGTACTTC.